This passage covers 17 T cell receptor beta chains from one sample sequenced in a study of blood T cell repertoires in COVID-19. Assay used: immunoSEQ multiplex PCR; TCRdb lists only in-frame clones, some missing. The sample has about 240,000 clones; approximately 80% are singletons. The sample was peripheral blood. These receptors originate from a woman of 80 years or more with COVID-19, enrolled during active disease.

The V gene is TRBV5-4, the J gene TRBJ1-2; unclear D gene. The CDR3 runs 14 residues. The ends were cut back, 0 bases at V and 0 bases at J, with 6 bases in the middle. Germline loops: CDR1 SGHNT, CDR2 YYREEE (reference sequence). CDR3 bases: TGTGCCAGCAGCTTGGACAGTCCTAACTATGGCTACACCTTC. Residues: CASSLDSPNYGYTF.

CDR3 nucleotides: TGTGCCAGCAGCTCGACAGGCCGAGATGGCTACACCTTC. Protein product: CASSSTGRDGYTF. V and J are TRBV5-6 and TRBJ1-2, with a possible D match to TRBD1 (6 bases). Trimming shortened V by 3 bases and J by 6 bases, and 12 bases separated the two germline ends. This CDR3 region has 13 residues. Germline loops: CDR1 SGHDT, CDR2 YYEEEE.

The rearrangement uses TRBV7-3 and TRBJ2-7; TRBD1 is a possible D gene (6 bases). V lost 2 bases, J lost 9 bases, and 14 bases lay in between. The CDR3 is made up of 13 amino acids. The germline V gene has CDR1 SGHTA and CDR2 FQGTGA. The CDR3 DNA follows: TGTGCCAGCAGCTTAGGGACAAGCCCAAGGCAGTACTTC. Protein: CASSLGTSPRQYF.

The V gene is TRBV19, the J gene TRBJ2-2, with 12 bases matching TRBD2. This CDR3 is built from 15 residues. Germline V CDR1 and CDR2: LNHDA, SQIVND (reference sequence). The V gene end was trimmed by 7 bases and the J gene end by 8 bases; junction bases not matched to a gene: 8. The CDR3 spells CASTLAGGLGGELFF. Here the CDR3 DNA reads TGTGCCAGTACCCTAGCGGGAGGGCTCGGGGGGGAGCTGTTTTTT. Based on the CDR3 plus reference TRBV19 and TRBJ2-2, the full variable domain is DGGITQSPKYLFRKEGQNVTLSCEQNLNHDAMYWYRQDPGQGLRLIYYSQIVNDFQKGDIAEGYSVSREKKESFPLTVTSAQKNPTAFYLCASTLAGGLGGELFFGEGSRLTVL.

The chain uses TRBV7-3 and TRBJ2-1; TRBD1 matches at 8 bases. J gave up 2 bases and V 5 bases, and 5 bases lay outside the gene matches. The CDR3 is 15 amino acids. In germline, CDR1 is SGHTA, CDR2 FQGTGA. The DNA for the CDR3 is TGTGCCAGCAGCACCGGGACAGGACCCTACAATGAGCAGTTCTTC. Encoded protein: CASSTGTGPYNEQFF.

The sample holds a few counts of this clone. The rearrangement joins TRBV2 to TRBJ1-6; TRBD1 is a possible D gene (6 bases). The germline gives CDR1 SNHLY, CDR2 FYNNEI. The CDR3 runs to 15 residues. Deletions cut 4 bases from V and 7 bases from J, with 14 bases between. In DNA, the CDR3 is TGTGCCAGCAGTGTCAATACAGGGTGGAATTCACCCCTCCACTTT. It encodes CASSVNTGWNSPLHF.

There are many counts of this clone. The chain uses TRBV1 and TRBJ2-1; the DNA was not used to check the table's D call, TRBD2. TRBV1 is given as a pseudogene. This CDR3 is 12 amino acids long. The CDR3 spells CTSSQKRGQQFF. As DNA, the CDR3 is TGCACCAGCAGCCAAAAGCGGGGTCAGCAGTTCTTC.

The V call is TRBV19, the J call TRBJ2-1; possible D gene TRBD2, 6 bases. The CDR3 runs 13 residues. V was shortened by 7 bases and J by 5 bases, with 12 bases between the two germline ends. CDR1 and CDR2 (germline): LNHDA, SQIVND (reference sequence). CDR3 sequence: CASNAGPNNEQFF. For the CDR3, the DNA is TGTGCCAGTAACGCGGGACCAAACAATGAGCAGTTCTTC.

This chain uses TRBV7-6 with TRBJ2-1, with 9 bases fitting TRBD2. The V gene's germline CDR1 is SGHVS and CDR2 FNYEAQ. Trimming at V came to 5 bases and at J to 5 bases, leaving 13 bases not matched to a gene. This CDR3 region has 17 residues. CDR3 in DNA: TGTGCCAGCAGCCCCGCGGGAGGGGGGGGAATTAACAATGAGCAGTTCTTC. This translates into CASSPAGGGGINNEQFF.

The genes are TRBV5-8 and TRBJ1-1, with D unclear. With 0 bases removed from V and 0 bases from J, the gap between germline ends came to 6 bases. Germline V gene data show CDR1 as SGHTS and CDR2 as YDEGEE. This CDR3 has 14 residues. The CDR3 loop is CASSLDRLNTEAFF. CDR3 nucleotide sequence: TGTGCCAGCAGCTTGGACAGATTGAACACTGAAGCTTTCTTT.

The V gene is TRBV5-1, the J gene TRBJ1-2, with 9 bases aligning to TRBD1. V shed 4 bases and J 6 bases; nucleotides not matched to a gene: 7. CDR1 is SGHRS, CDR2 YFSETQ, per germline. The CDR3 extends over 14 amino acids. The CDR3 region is CASSLWTGVDGYTF. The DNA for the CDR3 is TGCGCCAGCAGCCTTTGGACAGGGGTCGATGGCTACACCTTC.

The chain's CDR3 is CASSLAPLTSYNEQFF. The CDR3 DNA reads as TGTGCCAGCAGCTTAGCGCCCCTAACCTCCTACAATGAGCAGTTCTTC. The genes are TRBV7-2 and TRBJ2-1; no firm D call. V was clipped by 0 bases and J by 0 bases, with 9 bases between them. There are 16 residues in the CDR3. CDR1 is SGHTA, CDR2 FQGNSA, per germline.

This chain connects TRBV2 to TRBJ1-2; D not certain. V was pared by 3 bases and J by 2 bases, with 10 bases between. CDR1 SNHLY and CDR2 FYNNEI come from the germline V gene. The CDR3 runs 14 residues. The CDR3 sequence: CASSESRVNYGYTF. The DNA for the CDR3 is TGTGCCAGCAGTGAGAGCCGGGTGAACTATGGCTACACCTTC.

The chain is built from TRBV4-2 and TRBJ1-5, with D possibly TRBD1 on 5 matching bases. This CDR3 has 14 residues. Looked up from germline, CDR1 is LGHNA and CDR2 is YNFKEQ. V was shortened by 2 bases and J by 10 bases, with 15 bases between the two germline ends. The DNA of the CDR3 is TGTGCCAGCAGCCAATGGACGGGGGTCCACCCCCAGCATTTT. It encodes CASSQWTGVHPQHF.

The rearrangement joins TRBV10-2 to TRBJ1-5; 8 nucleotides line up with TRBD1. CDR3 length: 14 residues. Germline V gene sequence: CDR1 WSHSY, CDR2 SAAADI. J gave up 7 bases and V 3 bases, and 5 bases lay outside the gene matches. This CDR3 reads CASSDDRGGQPQHF. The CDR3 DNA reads TGCGCCAGCAGTGATGACAGGGGAGGACAGCCCCAGCATTTT.

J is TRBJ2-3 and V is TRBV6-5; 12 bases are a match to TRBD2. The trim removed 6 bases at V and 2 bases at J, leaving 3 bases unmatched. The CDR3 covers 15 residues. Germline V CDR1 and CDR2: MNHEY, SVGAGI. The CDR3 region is CASRASGRATDTQYF. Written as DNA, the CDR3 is TGTGCCAGCAGAGCTAGCGGGAGGGCCACAGATACGCAGTATTTT.

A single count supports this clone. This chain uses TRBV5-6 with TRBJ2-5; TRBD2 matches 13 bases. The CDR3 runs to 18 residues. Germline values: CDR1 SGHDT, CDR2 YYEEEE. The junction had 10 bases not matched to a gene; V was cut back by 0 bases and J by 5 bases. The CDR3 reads CASSLGPALAGGLETQYF. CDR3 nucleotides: TGTGCCAGCAGCTTGGGGCCCGCACTAGCGGGGGGGCTGGAGACCCAGTACTTC.